Listed below are T cell receptor beta chains from one sample, sequenced in a study of T cell responses to AZD1222 COVID-19 vaccine. Some clones are missing from TCRdb's copy, which holds only in-frame ones; the method was immunoSEQ multiplex PCR. The table has under 150,000 clones, approximately 90% seen once. The source material was peripheral blood, sampled on day 0 of AZD1222 vaccination. The source of these receptors is an adult in good health. CDR3s include the opening cysteine and the closing phenylalanine or tryptophan. D genes are given only for firm matches. The listing skips clone size in some rows; elsewhere it reads once, few, many or a size class.

. . TRBJ1-4 TRBV12-3/TRBV12-4 CASSFQGREKLFF TGTGCCAGCAGTTTCCAGGGGCGTGAAAAACTGTTTTTT
. TRBD1 TRBJ1-1 TRBV2 CASREDRGRVRTEAFF TGTGCCAGCAGGGAGGACAGGGGGCGAGTTCGCACTGAAGCTTTCTTT
. . TRBJ2-7 TRBV9 CASSVDGGAAYEQYF TGTGCCAGCAGCGTAGATGGGGGAGCCGCCTACGAGCAGTACTTC
. TRBD2 TRBJ2-1 TRBV13 CASSRLTSASYNEQFF TGTGCCAGCAGCCGACTCACTAGCGCCTCCTACAATGAGCAGTTCTTC
. . TRBJ1-6 TRBV19 CASSSADTNSPLHF TGTGCCAGTAGTTCGGCGGATACGAATTCACCCCTCCACTTT
. . TRBJ1-4 TRBV5-4 CASSLSPGNEKLFF TGTGCCAGCAGCTTGAGTCCTGGGAATGAAAAACTGTTTTTT
. . TRBJ2-2 TRBV7-6 CASSFRAGGNGELFF TGTGCCAGCAGCTTCAGGGCAGGCGGTAACGGGGAGCTGTTTTTT
once . TRBJ2-7 TRBV15 CATSLNPRVEQYF TGTGCCACCAGCTTGAACCCACGGGTCGAGCAGTACTTC
once . TRBJ2-1 TRBV30 CAWSGSYSRSFYEQFF TGTGCCTGGAGTGGGAGTTATTCTCGCTCATTCTATGAGCAGTTCTTC
. . TRBJ2-7 TRBV5-1 CASSFIGNPYEQYF TGCGCCAGCAGCTTCATAGGGAATCCCTACGAGCAGTACTTC
. . TRBJ2-7 TRBV7-9 CASSGQLVTYEQYF TGTGCCAGCAGTGGACAGCTCGTAACCTACGAGCAGTACTTC
once . TRBJ2-7 TRBV4-3 CASSQGEDSHEQYF TGCGCCAGCAGCCAAGGGGAGGATTCGCACGAGCAGTACTTC
. . TRBJ2-1 TRBV27 CASRKGGLPYNEQFF TGTGCCAGCAGAAAGGGGGGACTCCCCTACAATGAGCAGTTCTTC
. . TRBJ1-5 TRBV21-1 CASSNPLRNNQPQHF TGTGCCAGCAGCAACCCTTTGAGGAACAATCAGCCCCAGCATTTT
. . TRBJ1-1 TRBV2 CASSGEGRVDTEAFF TGTGCCAGCAGTGGGGAAGGAAGGGTCGACACTGAAGCTTTCTTT
. TRBD1 TRBJ1-5 TRBV19 CASYTGVVGQPQHF TGTGCCAGTTACACAGGGGTCGTAGGTCAGCCCCAGCATTTT
. . TRBJ1-6 TRBV30 CAWSVLENSPLHF TGTGCCTGGAGTGTACTCGAGAATTCACCCCTCCACTTT
. TRBD1 TRBJ2-4 TRBV18 CASSPKLKSDRVAKNIQYF TGTGCCAGCTCACCAAAACTAAAATCGGACAGGGTAGCCAAAAACATTCAGTACTTC
. . TRBJ1-2 TRBV28 CASSPNPQGNYGYTF TGTGCCAGCAGTCCTAATCCCCAGGGGAACTATGGCTACACCTTC
. . TRBJ1-5 TRBV18 CASSNQVGQPQHF TGTGCCAGCTCCAACCAAGTGGGCCAGCCCCAGCATTTT
. . TRBJ1-1 TRBV7-8 CASSSSGRVDTEAFF TGTGCCAGCAGCTCTTCTGGGCGGGTCGACACTGAAGCTTTCTTT
. . TRBJ1-6 TRBV30 CAWSVRGGYNSPLHF TGTGCCTGGAGTGTACGCGGGGGCTATAATTCACCCCTCCACTTT
. . TRBJ2-1 TRBV18 CASLSGPPNEQFF TGTGCCAGCTTATCGGGGCCACCAAATGAGCAGTTCTTC
. . TRBJ1-1 TRBV30 CAWSRLGAFF TGTGCCTGGAGTAGGCTTGGTGCTTTCTTT
. . TRBJ2-3 TRBV5-4 CASSSGTGVWDTQYF TGTGCCAGCAGCTCCGGGACGGGGGTTTGGGATACGCAGTATTTT
few . TRBJ1-1 TRBV12-3/TRBV12-4 CASSYGNSEAFF TGTGCCAGCAGTTATGGGAACAGTGAAGCTTTCTTT
. . TRBJ2-3 TRBV5-1 CASVEGPGTDTQYF TGCGCCAGCGTGGAAGGGCCAGGGACAGATACGCAGTATTTT
. . TRBJ1-1 TRBV28 CASSPPGLNTEAFF TGTGCCAGCAGTCCTCCGGGGCTGAACACTGAAGCTTTCTTT
. . TRBJ1-4 TRBV7-2 CASSLGPYNEKLFF TGTGCCAGCAGCTTGGGGCCTTATAATGAAAAACTGTTTTTT
. TRBD1 TRBJ1-2 TRBV28 CASRNTRDRGYTF TGTGCCAGCAGGAACACTCGGGACAGAGGCTACACCTTC
. . TRBJ2-7 TRBV5-5 CASSFTGYEQYF TGTGCCAGCAGCTTTACAGGCTACGAGCAGTACTTC
. TRBD2 TRBJ2-3 TRBV6-2/TRBV6-3 CASSYSKLAGVSDTQYF TGTGCCAGCAGTTACTCGAAACTAGCGGGAGTTTCAGATACGCAGTATTTT
. . TRBJ2-7 TRBV7-9 CASSAPLSRSYEQYF TGTGCCAGCAGCGCTCCCTTGTCCCGCTCCTACGAGCAGTACTTC
. . TRBJ1-6 TRBV30 CAWSTRQSSYNSPLHF TGTGCCTGGAGTACCCGACAGAGCTCCTATAATTCACCCCTCCACTTT
. . TRBJ1-2 TRBV6-6 CASSYAGGPPHYGYTF TGTGCCAGCAGTTATGCGGGAGGCCCACCCCACTATGGCTACACCTTC
. . TRBJ2-2 TRBV7-6 CASSFSGEGRVTGELFF TGTGCCAGCAGCTTTTCAGGGGAGGGCCGCGTCACCGGGGAGCTGTTTTTT
few . TRBJ1-1 TRBV11-2 CASSFRTTEAFF TGTGCCAGCAGCTTTCGTACCACTGAAGCTTTCTTT
. . TRBJ1-2 TRBV27 CASREQGSNYGYTF TGTGCCAGCAGGGAACAGGGTTCTAACTATGGCTACACCTTC
. TRBD1 TRBJ1-2 TRBV3-1/TRBV3-2 CASSLGQGKGYTF TGTGCCAGCAGTCTCGGACAGGGGAAAGGCTACACCTTC
. . TRBJ2-3 TRBV2 CASRVGSDTQYF TGTGCCAGCAGGGTGGGGTCCGATACGCAGTATTTT
. . TRBJ1-5 TRBV6-6 CASSYSTPNQPQHF TGTGCCAGCAGTTACTCGACCCCTAATCAGCCCCAGCATTTT
. . TRBJ2-7 TRBV27 CASSFGTHYEQYF TGTGCCAGCAGTTTCGGGACCCACTACGAGCAGTACTTC
. . TRBJ2-2 TRBV18 CASSLQGYSGELFF TGTGCCAGCTCTCTTCAGGGGTACTCCGGGGAGCTGTTTTTT
. TRBD1 TRBJ2-4 TRBV6-5 CASRDRGLAKNIQYF TGTGCCAGCAGAGACAGGGGGCTAGCCAAAAACATTCAGTACTTC
. TRBD1 TRBJ1-5 TRBV28 CASRATGGGQPQHF TGTGCCAGCAGAGCTACAGGGGGCGGGCAGCCCCAGCATTTT
. . TRBJ2-3 TRBV30 CAWRLAPGVHTQYF TGTGCCTGGAGGCTTGCCCCCGGGGTTCATACGCAGTATTTT
. . TRBJ1-3 TRBV28 CASSFRRQGNSGNTIYF TGTGCCAGCAGTTTCCGTCGCCAGGGTAACTCTGGAAACACCATATATTTT
once . TRBJ1-5 TRBV10-1 CASILPRGRVVEPQHF TGCGCCAGCATCCTGCCACGGGGCAGGGTAGTTGAGCCCCAGCATTTT
. . TRBJ2-3 TRBV24-1 CATSAINRGLGDTDTQYF TGTGCCACCAGTGCTATAAATAGGGGTTTGGGGGACACAGATACGCAGTATTTT
. TRBD1 TRBJ1-6 TRBV19 CASRGQGISSPLHF TGTGCCAGTCGCGGACAGGGAATTTCATCACCCCTCCACTTT
. . TRBJ1-2 TRBV4-1 CASSQGQANYGYTF TGCGCCAGCAGCCAAGGTCAGGCTAACTATGGCTACACCTTC
. . TRBJ2-7 TRBV27 CASSLSGSYEQYF TGTGCCAGCAGTTTAAGTGGCTCCTACGAGCAGTACTTC
. TRBD1 TRBJ1-2 TRBV6-4 CATKTGTGYGGYTF TGTGCCACAAAAACCGGGACAGGGTATGGTGGCTACACCTTC
. . TRBJ2-3 TRBV12-3/TRBV12-4 CASSVALDTQYF TGTGCCAGCAGCGTGGCCCTGGATACGCAGTATTTT
once TRBD1 TRBJ2-1 TRBV19 CASRLQGWGIQNEQFF TGTGCCAGTAGGCTACAGGGGTGGGGGATCCAAAATGAGCAGTTCTTC
. TRBD1 TRBJ2-6 TRBV7-3 CASTPGTGGAGANVLTF TGTGCCAGCACCCCGGGGACAGGGGGCGCTGGGGCCAACGTCCTGACTTTC
. . TRBJ1-1 TRBV12-5 CASGLYESHRSEAFF TGTGCTAGTGGTTTGTACGAATCCCATCGCTCTGAAGCTTTCTTT